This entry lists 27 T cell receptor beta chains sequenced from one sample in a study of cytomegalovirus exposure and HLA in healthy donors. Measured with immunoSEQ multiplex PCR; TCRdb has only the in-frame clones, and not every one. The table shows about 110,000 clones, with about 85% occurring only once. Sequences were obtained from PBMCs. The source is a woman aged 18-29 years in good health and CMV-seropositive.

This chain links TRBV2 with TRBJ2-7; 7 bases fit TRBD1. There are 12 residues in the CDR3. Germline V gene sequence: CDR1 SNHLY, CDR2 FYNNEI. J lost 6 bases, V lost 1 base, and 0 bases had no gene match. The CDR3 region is CASSEDRGEQYF. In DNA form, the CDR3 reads TGTGCCAGCAGTGAAGACAGGGGCGAGCAGTACTTC. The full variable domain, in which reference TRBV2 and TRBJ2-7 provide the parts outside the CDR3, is EPEVTQTPSHQVTQMGQEVILRCVPISNHLYFYWYRQILGQKVEFLVSFYNNEISEKSEIFDDQFSVERPDGSNFTLKIRSTKLEDSAMYFCASSEDRGEQYFGPGTRLTVT.

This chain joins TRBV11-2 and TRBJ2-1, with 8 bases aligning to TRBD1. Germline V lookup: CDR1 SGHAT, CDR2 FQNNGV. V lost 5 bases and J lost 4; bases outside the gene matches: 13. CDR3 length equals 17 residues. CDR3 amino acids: CASSTQSQGALYNEQFF. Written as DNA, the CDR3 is TGTGCCAGCAGCACACAATCCCAGGGGGCCCTTTACAATGAGCAGTTCTTC.

The CDR3 loop reads CASSSGQGNTGELFF. The CDR3 DNA reads TGTGCCAGCAGCTCAGGACAGGGAAACACCGGGGAGCTGTTTTTT. V gene TRBV6-6 combines with J gene TRBJ2-2; 8 nucleotides agree with TRBD1. Trimming removed 6 bases from V and 2 bases from J; junction bases left unmatched: 5. Germline V gene lookup returns CDR1 MNHNY and CDR2 SVGAGI (reference sequence). This CDR3 is built from 15 residues.

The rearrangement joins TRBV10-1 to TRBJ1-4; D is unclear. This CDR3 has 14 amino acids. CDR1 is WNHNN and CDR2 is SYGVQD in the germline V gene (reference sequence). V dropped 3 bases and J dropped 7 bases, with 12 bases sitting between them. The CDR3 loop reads CASSEGRGGEKLFF. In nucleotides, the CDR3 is TGCGCCAGCAGTGAAGGGCGGGGAGGTGAAAAACTGTTTTTT.

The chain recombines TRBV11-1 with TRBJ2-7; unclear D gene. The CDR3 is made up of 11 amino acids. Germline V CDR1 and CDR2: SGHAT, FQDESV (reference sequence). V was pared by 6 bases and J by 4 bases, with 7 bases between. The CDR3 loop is CASRGLYEQYF. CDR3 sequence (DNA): TGTGCCAGCAGGGGCTTATACGAGCAGTACTTC.

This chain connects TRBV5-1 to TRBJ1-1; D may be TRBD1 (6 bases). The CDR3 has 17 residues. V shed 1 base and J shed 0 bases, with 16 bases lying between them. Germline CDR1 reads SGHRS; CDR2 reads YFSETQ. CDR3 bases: TGCGCCAGCAGCTTGCACCCTCAACAGGGTATGAACACTGAAGCTTTCTTT. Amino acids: CASSLHPQQGMNTEAFF.

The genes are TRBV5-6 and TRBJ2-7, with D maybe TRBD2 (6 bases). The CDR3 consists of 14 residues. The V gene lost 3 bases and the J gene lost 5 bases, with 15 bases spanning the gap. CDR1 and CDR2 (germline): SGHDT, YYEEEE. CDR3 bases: TGTGCCAGCAGCTCGGGACTCCGGATGGACGAGCAGTACTTC. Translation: CASSSGLRMDEQYF.

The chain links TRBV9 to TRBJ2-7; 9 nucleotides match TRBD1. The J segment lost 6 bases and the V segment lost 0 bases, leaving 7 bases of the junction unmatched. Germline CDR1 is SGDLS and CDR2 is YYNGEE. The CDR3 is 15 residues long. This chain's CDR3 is CASSVGPGQGREQYF. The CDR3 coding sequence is TGTGCCAGCAGCGTAGGGCCGGGACAGGGACGCGAGCAGTACTTC.

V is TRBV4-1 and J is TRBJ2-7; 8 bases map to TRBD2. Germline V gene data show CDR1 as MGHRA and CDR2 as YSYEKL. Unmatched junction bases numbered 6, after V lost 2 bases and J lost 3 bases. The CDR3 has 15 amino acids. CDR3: CASSQPGGRRYEQYF. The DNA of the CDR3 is TGCGCCAGCAGCCAACCGGGAGGGCGTCGCTACGAGCAGTACTTC.

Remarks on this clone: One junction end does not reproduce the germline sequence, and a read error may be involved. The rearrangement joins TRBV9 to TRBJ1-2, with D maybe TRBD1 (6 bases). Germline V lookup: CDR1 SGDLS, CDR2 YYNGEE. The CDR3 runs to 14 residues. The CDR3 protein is CASTVNWGPSGYTF. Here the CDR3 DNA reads TGTGCCAGCACCGTAAACTGGGGGCCAAGTGGCTACACCTTC.

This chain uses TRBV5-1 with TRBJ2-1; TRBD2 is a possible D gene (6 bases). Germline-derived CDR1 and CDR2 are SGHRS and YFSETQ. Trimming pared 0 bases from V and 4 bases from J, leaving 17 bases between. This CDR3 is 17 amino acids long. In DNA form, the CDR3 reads TGCGCCAGCAGCTTGGATAGTGGCGGGGTCACATACAATGAGCAGTTCTTC. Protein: CASSLDSGGVTYNEQFF.

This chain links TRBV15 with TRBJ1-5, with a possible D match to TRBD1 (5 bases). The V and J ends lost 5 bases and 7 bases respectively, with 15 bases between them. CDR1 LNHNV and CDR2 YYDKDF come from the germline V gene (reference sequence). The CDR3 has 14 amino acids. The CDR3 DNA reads TGTGCCACCAGCCCCGGGGGAGGGAGGCAGCCCCAGCATTTT. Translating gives CATSPGGGRQPQHF.

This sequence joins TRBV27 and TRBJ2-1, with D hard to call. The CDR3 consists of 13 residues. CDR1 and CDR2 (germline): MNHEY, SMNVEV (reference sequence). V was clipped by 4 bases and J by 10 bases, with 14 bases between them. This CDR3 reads CASSSTIWYEQFF. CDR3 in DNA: TGTGCCAGCAGTTCTACTATTTGGTACGAGCAGTTCTTC.

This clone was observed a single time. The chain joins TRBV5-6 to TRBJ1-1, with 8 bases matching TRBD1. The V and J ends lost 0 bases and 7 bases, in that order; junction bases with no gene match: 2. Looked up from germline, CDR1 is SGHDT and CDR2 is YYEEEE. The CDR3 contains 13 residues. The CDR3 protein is CASSLDRGNEAFF. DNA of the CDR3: TGTGCCAGCAGCTTGGACAGGGGGAATGAAGCTTTCTTT.

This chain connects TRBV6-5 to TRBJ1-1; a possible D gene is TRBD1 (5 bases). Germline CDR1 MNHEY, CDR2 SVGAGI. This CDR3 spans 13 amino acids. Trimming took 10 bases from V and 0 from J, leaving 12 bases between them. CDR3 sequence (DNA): TGTGCCACCGCGGGGCTCATGAACACTGAAGCTTTCTTT. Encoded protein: CATAGLMNTEAFF.

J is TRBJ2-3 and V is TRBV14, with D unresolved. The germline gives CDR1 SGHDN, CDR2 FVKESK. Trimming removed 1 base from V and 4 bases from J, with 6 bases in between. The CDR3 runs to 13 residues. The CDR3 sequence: CASSQVASDTQYF. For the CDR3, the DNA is TGTGCCAGCAGCCAAGTGGCTTCAGATACGCAGTATTTT.

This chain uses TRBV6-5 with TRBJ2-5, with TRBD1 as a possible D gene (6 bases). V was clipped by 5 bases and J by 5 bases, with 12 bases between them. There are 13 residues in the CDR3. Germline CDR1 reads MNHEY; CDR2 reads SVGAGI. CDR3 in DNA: TGTGCCAGCAGTCAACAGGGCGCGGAGACCCAGTACTTC. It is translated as CASSQQGAETQYF.

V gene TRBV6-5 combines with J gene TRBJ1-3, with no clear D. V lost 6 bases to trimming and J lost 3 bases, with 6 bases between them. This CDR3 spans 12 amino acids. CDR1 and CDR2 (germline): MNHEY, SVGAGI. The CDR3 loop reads CASSPGGNTIYF. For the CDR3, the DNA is TGTGCCAGCAGCCCAGGTGGAAACACCATATATTTT.

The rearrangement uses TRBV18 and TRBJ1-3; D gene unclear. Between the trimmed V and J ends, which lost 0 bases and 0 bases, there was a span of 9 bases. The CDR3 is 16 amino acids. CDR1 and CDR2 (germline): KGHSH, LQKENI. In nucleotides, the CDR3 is TGTGCCAGCTCACCACCCGGGGTATTCTCTGGAAACACCATATATTTT. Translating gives CASSPPGVFSGNTIYF.

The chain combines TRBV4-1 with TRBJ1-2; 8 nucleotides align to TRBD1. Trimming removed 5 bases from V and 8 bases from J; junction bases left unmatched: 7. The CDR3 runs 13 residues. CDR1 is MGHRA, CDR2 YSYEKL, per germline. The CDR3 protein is CASSAGQANGYTF. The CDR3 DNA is TGCGCCAGCAGCGCGGGACAGGCCAACGGCTACACCTTC.

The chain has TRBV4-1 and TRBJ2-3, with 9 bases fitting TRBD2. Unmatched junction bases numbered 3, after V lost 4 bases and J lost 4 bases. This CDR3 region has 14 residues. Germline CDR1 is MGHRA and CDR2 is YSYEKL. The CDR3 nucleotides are TGCGCCAGCAGCCCTAGCGGGGTTTCAGATACGCAGTATTTT. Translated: CASSPSGVSDTQYF.

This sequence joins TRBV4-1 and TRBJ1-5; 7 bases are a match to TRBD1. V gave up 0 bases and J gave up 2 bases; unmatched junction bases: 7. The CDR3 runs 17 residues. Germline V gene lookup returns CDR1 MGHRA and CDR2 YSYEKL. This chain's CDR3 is CASSQEGGRGGNQPQHF. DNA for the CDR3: TGCGCCAGCAGCCAAGAAGGGGGCCGGGGTGGCAATCAGCCCCAGCATTTT.

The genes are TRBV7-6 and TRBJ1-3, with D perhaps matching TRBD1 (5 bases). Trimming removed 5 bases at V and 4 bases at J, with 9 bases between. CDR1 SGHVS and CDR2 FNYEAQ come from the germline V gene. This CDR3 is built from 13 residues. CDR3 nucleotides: TGTGCCAGCAGCAGGGGTTCGGGAAACACCATATATTTT. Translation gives CASSRGSGNTIYF.

CDR3 amino acids: CASSVGIQGPRGEQYF. CDR3 DNA sequence: TGTGCCAGCAGCGTCGGTATACAAGGGCCGCGGGGGGAGCAGTACTTC. The chain uses TRBV9 and TRBJ2-7; 7 bases are a match to TRBD2. Per the germline V gene, CDR1 is SGDLS and CDR2 is YYNGEE. CDR3 size: 16 residues. V lost 2 bases, J lost 7 bases, and 15 bases stayed unmatched.

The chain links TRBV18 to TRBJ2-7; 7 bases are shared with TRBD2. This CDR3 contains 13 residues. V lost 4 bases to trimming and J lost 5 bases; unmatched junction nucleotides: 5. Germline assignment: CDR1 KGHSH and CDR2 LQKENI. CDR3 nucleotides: TGTGCCAGCTCACTATGGGAGGGTGACGAGCAGTACTTC. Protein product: CASSLWEGDEQYF. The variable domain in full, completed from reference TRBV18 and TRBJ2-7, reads NAGVMQNPRHLVRRRGQEARLRCSPMKGHSHVYWYRQLPEEGLKFMVYLQKENIIDESGMPKERFSAEFPKEGPSILRIQQVVRGDSAAYFCASSLWEGDEQYFGPGTRLTVT.

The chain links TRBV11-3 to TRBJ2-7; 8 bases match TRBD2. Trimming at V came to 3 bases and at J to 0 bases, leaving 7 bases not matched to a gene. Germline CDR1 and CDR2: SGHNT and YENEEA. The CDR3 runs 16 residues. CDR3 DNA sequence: TGTGCCAGCAGCTTCAACCCGGGACTAGGCTCCTACGAGCAGTACTTC. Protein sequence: CASSFNPGLGSYEQYF.

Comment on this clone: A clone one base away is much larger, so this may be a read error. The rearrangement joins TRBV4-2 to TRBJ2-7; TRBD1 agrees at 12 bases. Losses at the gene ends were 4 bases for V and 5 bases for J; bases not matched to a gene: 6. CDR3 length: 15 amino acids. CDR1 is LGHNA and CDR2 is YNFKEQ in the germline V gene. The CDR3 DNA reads TGTGCCAGCAGCCGGGGGACAGGGGGCGCGGACGAGCAGTACTTC. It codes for CASSRGTGGADEQYF.